The 21 T cell receptor beta chains reported below all come from one sample, sequenced in a study of siplizumab effects on memory and regulatory T cells. Sequencing was performed with immunoSEQ multiplex PCR; in TCRdb, only in-frame clones are kept and a portion is missing. The data show some 96,000 clones, 75% to 95% seen once. Sequencing was carried out using CD4+ T cells sorted from blood. The source is a human donor in good health.

V and J are TRBV5-1 and TRBJ2-1; TRBD2 agrees at 11 bases. Trimming at V came to 4 bases and at J to 7 bases, leaving 10 bases not matched to a gene. There are 16 residues in the CDR3. Germline CDR1 is SGHRS and CDR2 is YFSETQ. Written as DNA, the CDR3 is TGCGCCAGCAGCCACAACCTAGCGGGGGGTTTTAATGAGCAGTTCTTC. Protein: CASSHNLAGGFNEQFF.

This sequence joins TRBV6-6 and TRBJ2-3; no reliable D call. With 1 base removed from V and 7 bases from J, the gap between germline ends came to 9 bases. The CDR3 is 13 residues long. Germline loops: CDR1 MNHNY, CDR2 SVGAGI (reference sequence). This CDR3 is CASSYLALHTQYF. CDR3 coding DNA: TGTGCCAGCAGTTACTTAGCCTTACATACGCAGTATTTT.

This clone occurred once. This chain links TRBV4-1 with TRBJ2-2; the D gene is possibly TRBD1 (5 bases). V dropped 0 bases and J dropped 5 bases, with 10 bases sitting between them. The CDR3 covers 15 residues. The V gene's germline CDR1 is MGHRA and CDR2 YSYEKL. The CDR3 bases are TGCGCCAGCAGCCAAGACAGGGCGTTAACCGGGGAGCTGTTTTTT. It is translated as CASSQDRALTGELFF.

This sequence joins TRBV5-1 and TRBJ2-7; 8 bases are a match to TRBD1. There are 15 residues in the CDR3. Trimming took 4 bases from V and 4 from J; bases not matched to a gene: 10. Germline values: CDR1 SGHRS, CDR2 YFSETQ. The CDR3 reads CASSKPGQDLYEQYF. CDR3 sequence (DNA): TGCGCCAGCAGCAAACCGGGACAGGACCTATACGAGCAGTACTTC.

This chain links TRBV7-7 with TRBJ2-3; 11 bases are shared with TRBD2. The junction had 1 base not matched to a gene; V was cut back by 3 bases and J by 5 bases. The CDR3 spans 14 residues. Per the germline V gene, CDR1 is SSHAT and CDR2 is FNYEAQ (reference sequence). The CDR3 sequence is CASSFTSGGDTQYF. The CDR3 DNA follows: TGTGCCAGCAGCTTTACTAGCGGGGGAGATACGCAGTATTTT.

The chain joins TRBV7-2 to TRBJ2-2; D call uncertain. Germline CDR1 and CDR2: SGHTA and FQGNSA. V was clipped by 1 base and J by 4 bases, with 7 bases between them. The CDR3 has 14 residues. The CDR3 sequence is CASSLVWVTGELFF. CDR3 nucleotide sequence: TGTGCCAGCAGCTTAGTGTGGGTCACCGGGGAGCTGTTTTTT.

This clone was picked up one time. J is TRBJ2-2 and V is TRBV7-9; D gene ambiguous. Germline V gives CDR1 SEHNR, CDR2 FQNEAQ (reference sequence). The CDR3 contains 13 residues. The V gene lost 5 bases and the J gene lost 2 bases, with 6 bases spanning the gap. The CDR3 DNA follows: TGTGCCAGCAGCCTACTAAACACCGGGGAGCTGTTTTTT. Translating it yields CASSLLNTGELFF.

The chain carries TRBV10-3 and TRBJ2-7; D unresolved. V lost 4 bases, J lost 2 bases, and 6 bases lay in between. Germline CDR1 is ENHRY and CDR2 is SYGVKD. This CDR3 is built from 12 residues. The CDR3, as DNA: TGTGCCATCAGTGGCAATGCCTACGAGCAGTACTTC. It encodes CAISGNAYEQYF.

This chain links TRBV7-2 with TRBJ1-5, with D maybe TRBD1 (6 bases). V dropped 1 base and J dropped 1 base, with 14 bases sitting between them. CDR1 is SGHTA, CDR2 FQGNSA, per germline. The CDR3 sequence is 17 residues long. In DNA form, the CDR3 reads TGTGCCAGCAGCTTAGAAGGGCGGGGGCTGAGCAATCAGCCCCAGCATTTT. Protein: CASSLEGRGLSNQPQHF.

The V and J genes are TRBV5-6 and TRBJ1-2, with D hard to call. The CDR3 has 13 amino acids. The V end was cut by 0 bases, the J end by 4 bases, with 7 bases between. Germline values: CDR1 SGHDT, CDR2 YYEEEE. The CDR3 nucleotides read TGTGCCAGCAGCTTGGACAGCCTCTATGGCTACACCTTC. Residues: CASSLDSLYGYTF. Complete variable domain (other parts from reference TRBV5-6 and TRBJ1-2): DAGVTQSPTHLIKTRGQQVTLRCSPKSGHDTVSWYQQALGQGPQFIFQYYEEEERQRGNFPDRFSGHQFPNYSSELNVNALLLGDSALYLCASSLDSLYGYTFGSGTRLTVV.

This CDR3 reads CASSLGSERGTQYF. Written as DNA, the CDR3 is TGTGCCAGCAGCTTAGGCTCGGAGCGGGGGACCCAGTACTTC. The chain recombines TRBV11-2 with TRBJ2-5; 7 bases match TRBD2. Germline CDR1 is SGHAT and CDR2 is FQNNGV. The junction had 6 bases not matched to a gene; V was cut back by 1 base and J by 7 bases. CDR3 length equals 14 residues.

CDR3 residues: CASSLAISGGMVEAFF. CDR3 sequence (DNA): TGCGCCAGCAGCTTGGCCATAAGTGGAGGGATGGTTGAAGCTTTCTTT. The chain couples TRBV5-1 to TRBJ1-1; no reliable D call. The CDR3 runs 16 residues. Germline V CDR1 and CDR2: SGHRS, YFSETQ. Trimming took 0 bases from V and 7 from J, leaving 19 bases between them. The full variable domain, in which reference TRBV5-1 and TRBJ1-1 provide the parts outside the CDR3, is KAGVTQTPRYLIKTRGQQVTLSCSPISGHRSVSWYQQTPGQGLQFLFEYFSETQRNKGNFPGRFSGRQFSNSRSEMNVSTLELGDSALYLCASSLAISGGMVEAFFGQGTRLTVV.

The chain joins TRBV6-6 to TRBJ1-1; TRBD1 is a possible D gene (5 bases). Germline loops: CDR1 MNHNY, CDR2 SVGAGI (reference sequence). V was pared by 5 bases and J by 4 bases, with 14 bases between. This CDR3 region has 14 residues. The CDR3 protein is CASSTDSRGTEAFF. The CDR3, as DNA: TGTGCCAGCAGTACGGACTCAAGGGGCACTGAAGCTTTCTTT.

For the CDR3, the DNA is TGTGCCAGTAGTCAAGGACAGGGTTACTACGAGCAGTACTTC. Its protein is CASSQGQGYYEQYF. The genes are TRBV19 and TRBJ2-7, with 8 bases that match TRBD1. Germline loops: CDR1 LNHDA, CDR2 SQIVND (reference sequence). The CDR3 contains 14 residues. J was trimmed by 3 bases and V by 5 bases; bases with no gene match: 6.

The rearrangement uses TRBV5-1 and TRBJ2-2; 12 bases are shared with TRBD2. J lost 4 bases, V lost 3 bases, and 1 base had no gene match. CDR1 and CDR2 from the germline V gene are SGHRS and YFSETQ. The CDR3 spans 15 residues. CDR3 sequence reads: CASSSLAGGTGELFF. CDR3 nucleotides: TGCGCCAGCAGCTCACTAGCGGGGGGCACCGGGGAGCTGTTTTTT.

The rearrangement uses TRBV6-6 and TRBJ2-7; the D gene is possibly TRBD2 (5 bases). Trimming left V 6 bases short and J 5 bases short, with 17 bases between. Germline V gene lookup returns CDR1 MNHNY and CDR2 SVGAGI (reference sequence). The CDR3 has 14 residues. The CDR3 DNA sequence: TGTGCCAGCAGCCCTCGGACTGGCTGGGACGAGCAGTACTTC. Translation gives CASSPRTGWDEQYF.

The rearrangement uses TRBV25-1 and TRBJ1-4, with 8 bases that match TRBD1. Trimming took 5 bases from V and 3 from J; bases not matched to a gene: 5. Per the germline V gene, CDR1 is MGHDK and CDR2 is SYGVNS. The CDR3 contains 15 residues. In nucleotides, the CDR3 is TGTGCCAGCAGTTTATTACAGGGGGCTAATGAAAAACTGTTTTTT. This translates into CASSLLQGANEKLFF.

This clone was detected only once. The V gene is TRBV4-3, the J gene TRBJ2-7; 9 positions match TRBD1. CDR3 length equals 14 residues. Germline lookup yields CDR1 LGHNA and CDR2 YSLEER. The trim removed 4 bases at V and 2 bases at J, leaving 3 bases unmatched. The CDR3 DNA reads as TGCGCCAGCAGCCTCGGACAGGGGCCCTACGAGCAGTACTTC. It yields the protein CASSLGQGPYEQYF.

The rearrangement uses TRBV11-1 and TRBJ2-7, with D hard to call. V was shortened by 3 bases and J by 2 bases, with 11 bases between the two germline ends. In germline, CDR1 is SGHAT, CDR2 FQDESV (reference sequence). This CDR3 spans 14 amino acids. Here the CDR3 reads CASSLNPGTYEQYF. The CDR3 DNA reads TGTGCCAGCAGCTTGAACCCCGGAACCTACGAGCAGTACTTC. Based on the CDR3 plus reference TRBV11-1 and TRBJ2-7, the full variable domain is EAEVAQSPRYKITEKSQAVAFWCDPISGHATLYWYRQILGQGPELLVQFQDESVVDDSQLPKDRFSAERLKGVDSTLKIQPAELGDSAMYLCASSLNPGTYEQYFGPGTRLTVT.

This chain uses TRBV28 with TRBJ1-3; D gene ambiguous. The CDR3 runs to 12 residues. The V end lost 7 bases, the J end lost 8 bases, and 12 bases lay between the germline ends. Germline V gene lookup returns CDR1 MDHEN and CDR2 SYDVKM. In DNA form, the CDR3 reads TGTGCCAGCACCTCCGTCGGCCACACCATATATTTT. Its protein product is CASTSVGHTIYF.

This sequence joins TRBV6-5 and TRBJ1-1; 7 bases are a match to TRBD1. CDR1 MNHEY and CDR2 SVGAGI come from the germline V gene. CDR3 length equals 15 residues. Trimming took 4 bases from V and 6 from J; bases not matched to a gene: 11. The CDR3 region is CASSLDRSPVPEAFF. The CDR3 DNA is TGTGCCAGCAGTTTGGACAGGTCACCTGTCCCTGAAGCTTTCTTT.